The 24 T cell receptor beta chains reported below all come from one sample, sequenced in a study of graft-versus-host responses after intestinal transplantation. Libraries were prepared by immunoSEQ multiplex PCR; TCRdb keeps only in-frame clonotypes and omits some of them. Of around 96,000 clones in the sample, 90% were seen once. The sample was PBMCs, taken about 450 days after intestinal transplant. These TCRs come from a human patient who received an intestinal transplant, so some T cells may come from the graft donor.

The chain's CDR3 is CASSVQSSNTEAFF. For the CDR3, the DNA is TGTGCCAGCAGCGTGCAATCCTCGAACACTGAAGCTTTCTTT. The rearrangement joins TRBV9 to TRBJ1-1; no clear D gene. The V end lost 2 bases, the J end lost 1 base, and 9 bases lay between the germline ends. Germline loops: CDR1 SGDLS, CDR2 YYNGEE. This CDR3 is built from 14 residues. Full variable domain (rest looked up from reference TRBV9 and TRBJ1-1): DSGVTQTPKHLITATGQRVTLRCSPRSGDLSVYWYQQSLDQGLQFLIQYYNGEERAKGNILERFSAQQFPDLHSELNLSSLELGDSALYFCASSVQSSNTEAFFGQGTRLTVV.

The rearrangement uses TRBV5-4 and TRBJ1-3; D remains ambiguous. This CDR3 is 15 amino acids long. CDR1 is SGHNT and CDR2 is YYREEE in the germline V gene (reference sequence). The germline V and J ends were trimmed by 0 bases and 0 bases, with 7 bases remaining between them. CDR3 bases: TGTGCCAGCAGCTTGGCGGCTAACTCTGGAAACACCATATATTTT. Protein: CASSLAANSGNTIYF.

V is TRBV6-1 and J is TRBJ2-5; no firm D call. Germline V gene sequence: CDR1 MNHNS, CDR2 SASEGT. V gave up 0 bases and J gave up 5 bases, with 13 bases separating them. The CDR3 is 15 amino acids. CDR3 DNA sequence: TGTGCCAGCAGTGAAGCGGGCCATTTGGGGGAGACCCAGTACTTC. This gives the protein CASSEAGHLGETQYF.

The chain carries TRBV4-1 and TRBJ2-7, with D possibly TRBD1 on 5 matching bases. The germline V gene encodes CDR1 MGHRA and CDR2 YSYEKL. The CDR3 runs 16 residues. V lost 1 base to trimming and J lost 5 bases, with 18 bases between them. The CDR3 sequence: CASSQGARVNLHEQYF. CDR3 DNA: TGCGCCAGCAGCCAAGGGGCCAGGGTAAATCTCCACGAGCAGTACTTC.

This clone was seen just once. The chain carries TRBV5-4 and TRBJ2-5; 9 bases agree with TRBD2. J was trimmed by 3 bases and V by 1 base; bases with no gene match: 7. The CDR3 loop spans 16 amino acids. Germline V gene data show CDR1 as SGHNT and CDR2 as YYREEE (reference sequence). CDR3 bases: TGTGCCAGCAGCTTGTTGGTAGCGGGGGCTAAAGAGACCCAGTACTTC. Encoded protein: CASSLLVAGAKETQYF.

The CDR3 nucleotides are TGTGCCAGCTCACTGGGTGGCCCTTATGGCTACACCTTC. Amino acids: CASSLGGPYGYTF. This chain joins TRBV18 and TRBJ1-2; D unresolved. Per germline, CDR1 KGHSH and CDR2 LQKENI. The CDR3 is 13 amino acids. Trimming took off 4 bases at V and 5 bases at J, with 11 bases between the two ends.

The chain has TRBV5-1 and TRBJ2-7, with a possible D match to TRBD2 (6 bases). Germline CDR1 and CDR2: SGHRS and YFSETQ. The CDR3 is 16 amino acids. V lost 4 bases and J lost 4, with 21 bases in between. The chain's CDR3 is CASSEGLARGGYEQYF. CDR3 sequence (DNA): TGCGCCAGCAGCGAAGGTCTTGCCCGCGGAGGGTACGAGCAGTACTTC.

The gene calls are TRBV6-6 and TRBJ2-7, with TRBD2 matching 7 bases. CDR3 length: 16 residues. Germline V gene lookup returns CDR1 MNHNY and CDR2 SVGAGI (reference sequence). J gave up 0 bases and V 5 bases, and 10 bases lay outside the gene matches. CDR3 protein: CASSTWGGIPSYEQYF. CDR3 in DNA: TGTGCCAGCAGTACCTGGGGGGGGATCCCCTCCTACGAGCAGTACTTC.

The V call is TRBV5-6, the J call TRBJ1-2; no clear D. The V gene lost 0 bases and the J gene lost 4 bases, with 7 bases spanning the gap. Germline values: CDR1 SGHDT, CDR2 YYEEEE. This CDR3 spans 13 amino acids. The DNA of the CDR3 is TGTGCCAGCAGCTTGGGAACGGTCTATGGCTACACCTTC. Encoded protein: CASSLGTVYGYTF.

CDR3 coding DNA: TGCGCCAGCAGCTTGGTCGTTGGCGGGGGGGCCAACGAGCAGTACTTC. Translating gives CASSLVVGGGANEQYF. The chain joins TRBV5-1 to TRBJ2-7, with 9 positions matching TRBD2. Germline CDR1 and CDR2: SGHRS and YFSETQ. Trimming cost V 0 bases and J 5 bases; bases outside gene matches: 9. There are 16 residues in the CDR3.

The V call is TRBV5-1, the J call TRBJ2-1, with 10 bases fitting TRBD2. V was pared by 4 bases and J by 8 bases, with 9 bases of the junction left unmatched. The CDR3 spans 15 residues. CDR1 is SGHRS, CDR2 YFSETQ, per germline. CDR3 DNA sequence: TGCGCCAGCAGCCCACTAGCGGGGTCCAGCGATGAGCAGTTCTTC. Translating gives CASSPLAGSSDEQFF.

The chain uses TRBV4-1 and TRBJ2-4; D is undetermined. Trimming shortened V by 0 bases and J by 0 bases, and 9 bases separated the two germline ends. This CDR3 contains 16 residues. The germline CDR1 and CDR2 sequences are MGHRA and YSYEKL. DNA of the CDR3: TGCGCCAGCAGCCAAGACCTGGGATTAGCCAAAAACATTCAGTACTTC. Encoded protein: CASSQDLGLAKNIQYF.

The J gene is TRBJ1-1, the V gene TRBV5-1; tentatively, D is TRBD1 (6 bases). V was clipped by 6 bases and J by 0 bases, with 9 bases between them. The germline V gene has CDR1 SGHRS and CDR2 YFSETQ. The CDR3 length is 13 residues. CDR3 loop: CASTGGMNTEAFF. The CDR3 DNA reads as TGCGCCAGCACCGGGGGCATGAACACTGAAGCTTTCTTT.

The J gene is TRBJ1-2, the V gene TRBV9; D might be TRBD1 (5 bases). V shed 0 bases and J shed 4 bases, with 25 bases lying between them. Germline loops: CDR1 SGDLS, CDR2 YYNGEE. This CDR3 comprises 19 residues. The CDR3 DNA sequence: TGTGCCAGCAGCGTAGTTGTGACAGCTTCCCTACCATCCCTCTATGGCTACACCTTC. Amino acids: CASSVVVTASLPSLYGYTF.

This clone was seen a few times. V is TRBV2 and J is TRBJ1-6; 7 nucleotides agree with TRBD1. Germline lookup yields CDR1 SNHLY and CDR2 FYNNEI. The CDR3 loop spans 14 amino acids. Trimming removed 7 bases from V and 8 bases from J; junction bases left unmatched: 8. CDR3 region: CASIGGRGDSPLHF. CDR3 nucleotide sequence: TGTGCCAGCATCGGGGGCAGGGGGGATTCACCCCTCCACTTT.

V gene TRBV10-2 combines with J gene TRBJ2-7; D unresolved. The CDR3 has 13 amino acids. CDR1 and CDR2 from the germline V gene are WSHSY and SAAADI. Trimming left V 10 bases short and J 0 bases short, with 13 bases between. In nucleotides, the CDR3 is TGCGCCACCTTGGGCCCGAGCTCCTACGAGCAGTACTTC. Protein product: CATLGPSSYEQYF.

The rearrangement uses TRBV7-3 and TRBJ2-1, with TRBD1 as a possible D gene (6 bases). Trimming left V 1 base short and J 5 bases short, with 15 bases between. CDR3 length: 16 residues. Germline assignment: CDR1 SGHTA and CDR2 FQGTGA. In DNA, the CDR3 is TGTGCCAGCAGCTTAATCGGGCAGGGGAGCAACAATGAGCAGTTCTTC. This sequence encodes CASSLIGQGSNNEQFF.

This chain connects TRBV18 to TRBJ2-7; 9 positions match TRBD1. Trimming removed 3 bases from V and 5 bases from J; junction bases left unmatched: 5. Germline CDR1 reads KGHSH; CDR2 reads LQKENI. The CDR3 sequence is 14 residues long. The DNA of the CDR3 is TGTGCCAGCTCACCTAGACAGGGGGAAGACGAGCAGTACTTC. Its translation: CASSPRQGEDEQYF.

V is TRBV28 and J is TRBJ2-7; 7 positions agree with TRBD2. The germline V gene has CDR1 MDHEN and CDR2 SYDVKM. J lost 6 bases, V lost 6 bases, and 8 bases had no gene match. The CDR3 has 13 amino acids. For the CDR3, the DNA is TGTGCCAGCAGCCACGGGGGGACTTCCGAGCAGTACTTC. It specifies CASSHGGTSEQYF.

This chain links TRBV19 with TRBJ1-6, with D possibly being TRBD1 (6 bases). V was shortened by 7 bases and J by 8 bases, with 12 bases between the two germline ends. The germline gives CDR1 LNHDA, CDR2 SQIVND (reference sequence). There are 13 residues in the CDR3. This CDR3 reads CASNGQFDSPLHF. Written as DNA, the CDR3 is TGTGCCAGTAACGGACAGTTTGATTCACCCCTCCACTTT.

This clone has just a few counts. The chain uses TRBV6-6 and TRBJ1-5; 8 nucleotides agree with TRBD1. This CDR3 region has 13 residues. The J segment lost 5 bases and the V segment lost 5 bases, leaving 2 bases of the junction unmatched. Per the germline V gene, CDR1 is MNHNY and CDR2 is SVGAGI (reference sequence). CDR3 sequence (DNA): TGTGCCAGCAGTCCGGACAGGGATCAGCCCCAGCATTTT. Translated: CASSPDRDQPQHF.

The chain combines TRBV6-1 with TRBJ2-3, with D maybe TRBD1 (6 bases). Germline assignment: CDR1 MNHNS and CDR2 SASEGT. The CDR3 has 13 residues. The V gene lost 7 bases and the J gene lost 2 bases, with 10 bases spanning the gap. CDR3 in DNA: TGTGCCAGCACGGACAGCCTCACAGATACGCAGTATTTT. It is translated as CASTDSLTDTQYF.

The chain combines TRBV7-2 with TRBJ2-1; 10 nucleotides line up with TRBD2. The CDR3 loop spans 14 amino acids. The germline gives CDR1 SGHTA, CDR2 FQGNSA. J gave up 8 bases and V 5 bases, and 6 bases lay outside the gene matches. CDR3 in amino acids: CASSRSGGFDEQFF. The CDR3 DNA reads as TGTGCCAGCAGCCGTAGCGGGGGGTTCGATGAGCAGTTCTTC.

The V and J genes are TRBV5-1 and TRBJ1-3; D gene ambiguous. V was cut by 1 base and J by 0 bases, with 8 bases left in between. Germline V gives CDR1 SGHRS, CDR2 YFSETQ. The CDR3 runs to 15 residues. This CDR3 is CASSLTGSSGNTIYF. In nucleotides, the CDR3 is TGCGCCAGCAGCTTGACGGGCAGCTCTGGAAACACCATATATTTT.